A selection of T cell receptor beta chains follows, all from one sample in a study of blood T cell repertoires in COVID-19. Repertoires were generated with immunoSEQ multiplex PCR, while TCRdb's copy carries only in-frame clones and drops some. The sample includes approximately 350,000 clones, 85% to 90% of them seen just once. The material sequenced was peripheral blood. The source is a woman in her seventies with COVID-19, enrolled during active disease. CDR3s include the opening cysteine and the closing phenylalanine or tryptophan. A D gene is named only where the DNA matches it firmly. For some rows the clone size is stated as once, few or many, or as a class when expanded; others skip it.

clone_size	d_call	v_call	j_call	cdr3_nt	cdr3_aa
-	TRBD2	TRBV3-1/TRBV3-2	TRBJ2-2	TGTGCCAGCTCGGGTAGCGGGGGGACCGGGGAGCTGTTTTTT	CASSGSGGTGELFF
-	TRBD1	TRBV7-2	TRBJ2-7	TGTGCCAGCAGCTTAGGGGACAGGGGAGGCGAGCAGTACTTC	CASSLGDRGGEQYF
-	-	TRBV9	TRBJ2-1	TGTGCCAGCAGTGCATCGTACCGGGACTCCGAGCAGTTCTTC	CASSASYRDSEQFF
-	-	TRBV19	TRBJ1-2	TGTGCCAGTAGTTCGGAGGGTTTTGGTTATGGCTACACCTTC	CASSSEGFGYGYTF
-	TRBD1	TRBV10-3	TRBJ1-2	TGTGCCATCAGTGAGTCGTCATGGGGACAGAATTATGGCTACACCTTC	CAISESSWGQNYGYTF
-	TRBD2	TRBV29-1	TRBJ2-1	TGCAGCGTTGAATGGGGCGGGGGGTGGAATGAGCAGTTCTTC	CSVEWGGGWNEQFF
-	-	TRBV5-4	TRBJ2-5	TGTGCCAGCAGCTTAACAGGCCACCAAGAGACCCAGTACTTC	CASSLTGHQETQYF
-	-	TRBV18	TRBJ2-3	TGTGCCAGCTCACCGGGGGGAAGGAGCACAGATACGCAGTATTTT	CASSPGGRSTDTQYF
-	-	TRBV5-1	TRBJ2-3	TGCGCCAGCAGCTCTAACACAGATACGCAGTATTTT	CASSSNTDTQYF
-	TRBD1	TRBV10-2	TRBJ1-3	TGCGCCAGCAGTGTTACAGGGGCTGGAAACACCATATATTTT	CASSVTGAGNTIYF
-	-	TRBV7-2	TRBJ1-5	TGTGCCAGCAGCCTAGACAGAAATAGCAATCAGCCCCAGCATTTT	CASSLDRNSNQPQHF
few	-	TRBV28	TRBJ2-7	TGTGCCAGCAGTTTGTTTGCAGGGATGTCCTACGAGCAGTACTTC	CASSLFAGMSYEQYF
-	-	TRBV19	TRBJ1-1	TGTGCCAGTAGTATAGAGGCCAGATACAACACTGAAGCTTTCTTT	CASSIEARYNTEAFF
-	TRBD1	TRBV18	TRBJ1-6	TGTGCCAGTACGGACAGGGGAAATTCACCCCTCCACTTT	CASTDRGNSPLHF
-	-	TRBV18	TRBJ1-4	TGTGCCAGCTCACCCCGGGGGGCTAATGAAAAACTGTTTTTT	CASSPRGANEKLFF
-	TRBD2	TRBV3-1/TRBV3-2	TRBJ2-3	TGTGCCAGCAGCCAAGAAGGACTAGCGGGGGACACAGATACGCAGTATTTT	CASSQEGLAGDTDTQYF
-	-	TRBV7-9	TRBJ1-1	TGTGCCAGCAGCTCACAGGGACGGAACACTGAAGCTTTCTTT	CASSSQGRNTEAFF
-	TRBD1	TRBV5-4	TRBJ1-2	TGTGCCAGCAGCTTGGGACAGGGCAGGGGCTACACCTTC	CASSLGQGRGYTF
-	TRBD1	TRBV10-3	TRBJ1-1	TGTGCCATCAGTGAAAGGACAGGGGGCGTGAACACTGAAGCTTTCTTT	CAISERTGGVNTEAFF
once	TRBD1	TRBV5-1	TRBJ1-5	TGCGCCAGCAGCTTGGGACAGGGCCAGCCCCAGCATTTT	CASSLGQGQPQHF
-	TRBD1	TRBV19	TRBJ1-3	TGTGCCAGTGGACAGGCCTCCGGCGGAAACACCATATATTTT	CASGQASGGNTIYF
-	-	TRBV6-6	TRBJ2-3	TGTGCCAGCAGTCCCCCGGGAAGTGATACGCAGTATTTT	CASSPPGSDTQYF
-	TRBD1	TRBV5-8	TRBJ1-1	TGTGCCAGCAGCTTGGTGTGGGACAGTAAGAACACTGAAGCTTTCTTT	CASSLVWDSKNTEAFF
-	TRBD2	TRBV6-6	TRBJ2-5	TGTGCCAGCAGGTTTAGCGGGGGACTCGAGACCCAGTACTTC	CASRFSGGLETQYF
-	-	TRBV12-3/TRBV12-4	TRBJ1-2	TGTGCCAGCAGTTTAGGGCTCTATGGCTACACCTTC	CASSLGLYGYTF
-	TRBD1	TRBV15	TRBJ1-1	TGTGCCACCAGCAGAGATCGGACAGGGAACACTGAAGCTTTCTTT	CATSRDRTGNTEAFF
-	TRBD1	TRBV6-5	TRBJ2-1	TGTGCCAGCAGTTGGACAGGTCAACACAATGAGCAGTTCTTC	CASSWTGQHNEQFF
-	-	TRBV30	TRBJ1-5	TGTGCCTGGAGTGCCTCTTGGGGGGTAGGCCAGCCCCAGCATTTT	CAWSASWGVGQPQHF
-	TRBD2	TRBV7-2	TRBJ2-2	TGTGCCAGCAGCCTCACCTTGGGACTAGCGCCGACCGGGGAGCTGTTTTTT	CASSLTLGLAPTGELFF
-	TRBD1	TRBV6-5	TRBJ1-5	TGTGCCAGCAGTTATTCCAGGGGGGTCGGCAATCAGCCCCAGCATTTT	CASSYSRGVGNQPQHF
once	-	TRBV27	TRBJ1-2	TGTGCCAGCAGTTTCCTGGGGACAAGCCCCGGCTACACCTTC	CASSFLGTSPGYTF
-	TRBD1	TRBV18	TRBJ1-5	TGTGCCAGCTCATCCCCGGGACAGGGGCGCTATCAGCCCCAGCATTTT	CASSSPGQGRYQPQHF
-	-	TRBV5-4	TRBJ1-1	TGTGCCAGCAGCTTGAGAGGGATGAACACTGAAGCTTTCTTT	CASSLRGMNTEAFF
-	-	TRBV7-2	TRBJ2-5	TGTGCCAGCTGGGGCGAGACCCAGTACTTC	CASWGETQYF
-	TRBD1	TRBV23-1	TRBJ2-2	TGCGCCAGCAGTCAATGGGAGACAGGGACCACCGGGGAGCTGTTTTTT	CASSQWETGTTGELFF
-	-	TRBV19	TRBJ1-4	TGTGCCAGTAGTATAGGTGCAATCGCGGGGAATGAAAAACTGTTTTTT	CASSIGAIAGNEKLFF
-	-	TRBV7-2	TRBJ2-7	TGTGCCAGCAGCTTAGGTTCTAGATCCTACGAGCAGTACTTC	CASSLGSRSYEQYF
once	-	TRBV3-1/TRBV3-2	TRBJ1-5	TGTGCCAGCAGCCAAGAATTGATGGTCGGAGGTCAGCCCCAGCATTTT	CASSQELMVGGQPQHF
-	TRBD2	TRBV11-2	TRBJ2-2	TGTGCCAGCAGCCGACCAGCGGGGGGGCCAGGCGGGGAGCTGTTTTTT	CASSRPAGGPGGELFF
-	TRBD1	TRBV2	TRBJ1-2	TGTGCCAGCAGCGACGGGACAGCCCGTTTCTATGGCTACACCTTC	CASSDGTARFYGYTF
-	-	TRBV11-2	TRBJ2-7	TGTGCCAGCAGCACCAGGCAGGGCCCCTACGAGCAGTACTTC	CASSTRQGPYEQYF
-	-	TRBV10-1	TRBJ1-1	TGCGCCAGCAGCGAGTCCCGGACAAGACTCGCTGAAGCTTTCTTT	CASSESRTRLAEAFF
-	-	TRBV7-2	TRBJ2-7	TGTGCCAGCAGCTTAGCTGGGGGCCCCTACGAGCAGTACTTC	CASSLAGGPYEQYF
-	-	TRBV4-2	TRBJ1-4	TGTGCCAGCAGCCTCGCGGGAGGGGAAGTTAATGAAAAACTGTTTTTT	CASSLAGGEVNEKLFF
-	TRBD1	TRBV19	TRBJ1-3	TGTGCCAGTGCGGGACAGGGGGGAAACACCATATATTTT	CASAGQGGNTIYF
-	TRBD1	TRBV5-1	TRBJ1-2	TGCGCCAGCACCAGGACAGGGGGCACTATCTATGGCTACACCTTC	CASTRTGGTIYGYTF
once	TRBD1	TRBV29-1	TRBJ1-6	TGCAGCGTTTTTTACTGGACAGGGGGGTTCCGTTCACCCCTCCACTTT	CSVFYWTGGFRSPLHF
-	-	TRBV4-3	TRBJ2-5	TGCGCCAGCAGCACTGCGGGGAAAGAGACCCAGTACTTC	CASSTAGKETQYF